The rows below give T cell receptor beta chains drawn from one sample of a study of neurological immune-mediated disorders. Via MiXCR, TCRdb re-called the 5' RACE reads, giving one row per CDR3 protein. The sample holds 55,000 or so distinct CDR3 sequences, approximately 4% seen once. Source material: PBMCs. The source is a middle-aged man with multiple sclerosis. CDR3s include the opening cysteine and the closing phenylalanine or tryptophan. D genes are given only for firm matches. Rows may omit the clone size; those that give it use once, few, many or a size class.

j_call clone_size d_call v_call cdr3_nt cdr3_aa
TRBJ2-5 many - TRBV12-3/TRBV12-4 TGTGCCAGCACCGCCGACGGAGAAGAGACCCAGTACTTC CASTADGEETQYF
TRBJ2-5 few - TRBV5-1 TGCGCCAGCAGCTTGGGGGATCAAGAGACCCAGTACTTC CASSLGDQETQYF
TRBJ2-1 many - TRBV4-1 TGCGCCAGCAGCCAAGCTGTTAGCGGTAGCTCCTACAATGAGCAGTTCTTC CASSQAVSGSSYNEQFF
TRBJ2-2 few - TRBV24-1 TGTGCCACCAGTACCCCGAACACCGGGGAGCTGTTTTTT CATSTPNTGELFF
TRBJ2-4 many TRBD1 TRBV24-1 TGTGCCACCAGTGACCCCAACAGGGGAGCCAAAAACATTCAGTACTTC CATSDPNRGAKNIQYF
TRBJ2-6 many TRBD1 TRBV6-6 TGTGCCAGCAGTCTCCAGGGGGCGTCTGGGGCCAACGTCCTGACTTTC CASSLQGASGANVLTF
TRBJ2-5 few - TRBV5-1 TGCGCCAGCAGCTTCCCTCAGGAGACCCAGTACTTC CASSFPQETQYF
TRBJ2-1 - TRBD2 TRBV5-1 TGCGCCAGCAGTAGGACTAGCGGGAGTAATGAGCAGTTCTTC CASSRTSGSNEQFF
TRBJ1-6 few - TRBV28 TGTGCCAGCCGGACTCCAAATTCACCCCTCCACTTT CASRTPNSPLHF
TRBJ2-1 many - TRBV9 TGTGCCAGCAGCTTATCGGGACTTAACAATGAGCAGTTCTTC CASSLSGLNNEQFF
TRBJ1-1 many - TRBV3-1 TGTGCCAGCAGCCAAGTCGCCGGGGGCTCTGAAGCTTTCTTT CASSQVAGGSEAFF
TRBJ1-2 many - TRBV29-1 TGCAGCGGTACAGAAGCTAACTATGGCTACACCTTC CSGTEANYGYTF
TRBJ1-2 many - TRBV7-9 TGTGCCAGCAGCTTATGGGACACCGGCAGTGGCTACACCTTC CASSLWDTGSGYTF
TRBJ2-7 many TRBD1 TRBV20-1 TGCAGTGCTAGCTCGGACAGGGGGTCCTACGAGCAGTACTTC CSASSDRGSYEQYF
TRBJ2-1 many - TRBV4-1 TGCGCCAGCAGCCAAGTGGAAGGTGAGCAGTTCTTC CASSQVEGEQFF
TRBJ2-3 few TRBD2 TRBV20-1 TGCAGTGCTCTGACTAGCGGGAGCACAGATACGCAGTATTTT CSALTSGSTDTQYF
TRBJ2-7 many - TRBV20-1 TGCAGTGCTAGAGATATTATTGGGCAGGGCCCCTACGAGCAGTACTTC CSARDIIGQGPYEQYF
TRBJ1-2 many TRBD1 TRBV20-1 TGCAGTGCTAGAGGCGACAGGGGGACTCCAGACTATGGCTACACCTTC CSARGDRGTPDYGYTF
TRBJ2-3 many - TRBV7-9 TGTGCCAGCAGCTTAGCGGCGGGGGCAGGGGATACGCAGTATTTT CASSLAAGAGDTQYF
TRBJ1-5 many TRBD1 TRBV7-2 TGTGCCAGCAGCTTATCGGGACAGTCGGCGGAGCCCCAGCATTTT CASSLSGQSAEPQHF
TRBJ2-7 many TRBD1 TRBV2 TGTGCCGGAATAGACAGGGAAGGGTCCTACGAGCAGTACTTC CAGIDREGSYEQYF
TRBJ2-3 many TRBD2 TRBV20-1 TGCAGTGCTGAATACTCCAGGACTAGCGGGGGTTTAGATACGCAGTATTTT CSAEYSRTSGGLDTQYF
TRBJ1-4 many - TRBV10-3 TGTGCCAACCGGGGGGGGCCTGGTGAAAAACTGTTTTTT CANRGGPGEKLFF
TRBJ2-5 many - TRBV12-3/TRBV12-4 TGTGCCAGCAGTGACTATTCCAGTAGGGAGACCCAGTACTTC CASSDYSSRETQYF
TRBJ1-1 - TRBD1 TRBV3-1 TGTGCCAGCATAGACAGGGGAGGCAACCCAAACACTGAAGCTTTCTTT CASIDRGGNPNTEAFF
TRBJ2-7 many - TRBV20-1 TGCAGTGCTAGACAGGGCTCCTACGAGCAGTACTTC CSARQGSYEQYF
TRBJ1-2 many - TRBV20-1 TGCAGTGCTAGAGACCCCGACCCTTCGACAGGACCCTCTGGCTACACCTTC CSARDPDPSTGPSGYTF
TRBJ2-7 many TRBD2 TRBV20-1 TGCAGTGCTAGAGATAGCGGGGGACTCTCCTACGAGCAGTACTTC CSARDSGGLSYEQYF
TRBJ1-1 many - TRBV5-1 TGCGCCAGCAGCTTGGGCAGGGCAGTCGGTGAAGCTTTCTTT CASSLGRAVGEAFF
TRBJ2-2 many - TRBV5-1 TGCGCCAGCAGCTTGGCCGGGGCGGTCGGCACCGGGGAGCTGTTTTTT CASSLAGAVGTGELFF
TRBJ2-7 many - TRBV7-9 TGTGCCAGCAGCCCTGCTTGGGCCCCAGACCAGTACTTC CASSPAWAPDQYF
TRBJ2-4 many TRBD1 TRBV20-1 TGCAGTGCCACAAGGGGGCAGGCCAGAATGGACATTCAGTACTTC CSATRGQARMDIQYF
TRBJ2-3 many TRBD1 TRBV5-1 TGCGCCAGCAGCGGACAGGGCCCAGATACGCAGTATTTT CASSGQGPDTQYF
TRBJ2-7 many TRBD1 TRBV4-1 TGCGCCAGCAGCCAAGCCGGGACAGGTGCGAACGAGCAGTACTTC CASSQAGTGANEQYF
TRBJ2-1 few - TRBV20-1 TGCAGTGCACGGTCTAGGGACCTGGGGTTCAATGAGCAGTTCTTC CSARSRDLGFNEQFF
TRBJ2-1 few - TRBV12-3/TRBV12-4 TGTGCCAGCAGTTTAAGGGGGGAAAGCAATGAGCAGTTCTTC CASSLRGESNEQFF
TRBJ1-6 many - TRBV11-3 TGTGCCAGCAGCTTATCAGGGGCGAAGAATTCACCCCTCCACTTT CASSLSGAKNSPLHF
TRBJ2-3 many TRBD2 TRBV3-1 TGTGCCAGCAGCCTAGCGGGGTTAAACACAGATACGCAGTATTTT CASSLAGLNTDTQYF
TRBJ2-7 many - TRBV20-1 TGCAGTGCTCCCCCAGGGAGGGGGTACGAGCAGTACTTC CSAPPGRGYEQYF
TRBJ1-2 few - TRBV5-1 TGCGCCAGCAGCTTGGGGACAGCTTCCTATGGCTACACCTTC CASSLGTASYGYTF
TRBJ2-6 many - TRBV7-2 TGTGCCAGCCGATTAGGCTCTGGGGCCAACGTCCTGACTTTC CASRLGSGANVLTF
TRBJ2-7 many - TRBV5-1 TGCGCCAGCAGCTTGGGGACAGACTACGAGCAGTACTTC CASSLGTDYEQYF
TRBJ2-7 - TRBD1 TRBV11-3 TGTGCCAGCAGCCCACCGACAGGGGCCGGAAACGAGCAGTACTTC CASSPPTGAGNEQYF
TRBJ1-5 many - TRBV6-6 TGTGCCAGCAGTCCCCCGGGACGGGATCAGCCCCAGCATTTT CASSPPGRDQPQHF
TRBJ2-6 many - TRBV29-1 TGCAGCGTTGACGGAGGACGAGGGGCCAACGTCCTGACTTTC CSVDGGRGANVLTF